This entry features one T cell receptor beta chain sequence. There is no known antigen for this receptor. Nothing much larger sits one base from this clone, and base qualities are not available. The data derive from a study of blood T cell repertoires in COVID-19 (dated by TCRdb to the early 2020s). General notes on the study: Samples from collaborators originated in the United States, Italy and Spain and spanned both the acute and convalescent phases of COVID-19. The repertoires were released in a freely available public database meant as a resource for research on the immune response to SARS-CoV-2. Deeply sampled blood TCRbeta repertoires from subjects exposed to, actively infected with, or recovered from COVID-19 were included in the dataset. Where available, HLA class I and class II types were taken from metadata supplied by the sample provider and were not determined by assay-based typing. The prospective study material was composed of cDNA or gDNA derived from T cells, B-cell-depleted T cells, or PBMCs. Nearly every sample came with metadata listing a de-identified subject ID, COVID-19 status, age in years and sex. Samples came from the ongoing ImmuneRACE study (first 160 participants) plus 1,254 subjects from 6 global collaborators. Overall results and qualifications from the work: The amount of clinical and demographic metadata varied by source and participant and was provided uncurated.

The V end gives up 5 bases and the J end 2 bases, leaving 5 bases in the junction not matched to a gene. CDR1 is given as SGHNT and CDR2 as YYREEE, both from the germline V gene (reference sequence). Counted from cysteine to phenylalanine, this CDR3 has 15 amino acids. Only the CDR3 DNA is retained, 45 bases long and in frame from the first base. Each collaborating institution followed its own protocols to collect whole blood in K2EDTA tubes. For TCRbeta analysis, collaborators shipped samples in one of three forms: frozen whole blood, isolated PBMCs, or DNA extracted from either of those sample types. TCRbeta CDR3 regions were amplified from genomic DNA using the immunoSEQ Assay, a bias-controlled multiplex PCR. From the authors' description of their analysis: Nucleated cell counts per sample were estimated from amplification of reference gene primers within the assay. To quantify the absolute abundance of each unique TCRbeta CDR3 rearrangement, sequence reads were collapsed and filtered. Productive Simpson clonality was computed per sample as the square root of Simpson's diversity index over productive rearrangements. TCRdb took this table from immuneACCESS and kept in-frame rearrangements with V and J called. Such tables lack part of the clones; where checked against another copy, unresolved V genes explain under half of the gap, and the rest is unexplained. V, J and clone size reflect that table, while D and trimming were determined from the DNA. Present in this sample are 25,000 to 30,000 clones, around 90% of which were seen just once. The ten largest clonotypes hold roughly 13% of the sample.

The sequence was collected from a human donor in a cohort sampled during active COVID-19. The donor label of this sample is uncertain. Input material: peripheral blood. The rearrangement joined TRBV5-4 to TRBJ2-2; 8 bases in the junction line up with TRBD2. The DNA sequence is as follows: TGTGCCAGCAGGGGAGCGGGGGCTAACACCGGGGAGCTGTTTTTT. It encodes CASRGAGANTGELFF.